This T cell receptor (beta chain) was sequenced in a study of blood T cell repertoires in COVID-19. The germline V gene has CDR1 SGHNT and CDR2 YYREEE (reference sequence). The junction had 14 bases not matched to a gene; V was cut back by 4 bases and J by 5 bases. CDR3 size: 17 residues. TCRdb's table, derived via immunoSEQ multiplex PCR, lists solely in-frame clones and lacks some. The sample has approximately 38,000 clones; roughly nine tenths are singletons. The chain recombines TRBV5-4 with TRBJ2-5, with 10 nucleotides matching TRBD1. The sequence came from a man aged 25-40 years with active or convalescent COVID-19. The sequenced sample was peripheral blood. The CDR3 DNA sequence: TGTGCCAGCAGCCGACCGTCCGGGACAGGGGAGGGGGAGACCCAGTACTTC. Amino acid sequence: CASSRPSGTGEGETQYF.